These T cell receptor beta chains were read from a single sample in a study of OX40 agonist ivuxolimab in advanced cancers. Assay: immunoSEQ multiplex PCR; the TCRdb copy retains only in-frame clones and omits some. The sample lists roughly 13,000 clones, around 80% seen once, with about 41% in the top ten. The sequences come from CD4+ or CD8+ T cells sorted from blood, collected in a trial of the OX40 agonist ivuxolimab. The receptors come from an adult with an advanced solid tumor such as melanoma, head and neck, liver or kidney cancer. The CDR3 runs from the conserved cysteine through the conserved F or W. A D gene is named only where the DNA matches it firmly. The size field is filled for only some rows; it gives once, few, many or a size class.

len	d_gene	abundance	v_gene	j_gene	CDR3aa	CDR3nt
15	-	-	TRBV10-3	TRBJ1-1	CAISESKGRRLEAFF	TGTGCCATCAGTGAGTCAAAGGGAAGAAGGCTCGAAGCTTTCTTT
11	-	-	TRBV11-1	TRBJ2-5	CASSLGETQYF	TGTGCCAGCAGCTTAGGCGAGACCCAGTACTTC
16	-	-	TRBV19	TRBJ2-2	CASSTSRDTYTGELFF	TGTGCCAGTAGTACGAGCCGGGACACGTACACCGGGGAGCTGTTTTTT
15	-	-	TRBV19	TRBJ2-7	CASSIHEGARVEQYF	TGTGCCAGTAGTATACACGAAGGGGCGCGTGTCGAGCAGTACTTC
14	-	few	TRBV4-3	TRBJ2-7	CASSQGRGSYEQYF	TGCGCCAGCAGCCAAGGACGGGGCTCCTACGAGCAGTACTTC
14	-	-	TRBV15	TRBJ2-1	CATSRDLGYNEQFF	TGTGCCACCAGCAGAGATCTGGGATACAATGAGCAGTTCTTC
13	-	once	TRBV11-2	TRBJ1-1	CASSLWGNTEAFF	TGTGCCAGCAGCTTATGGGGGAACACTGAAGCTTTCTTT
16	-	few	TRBV7-9	TRBJ1-3	CASSDRQAEKGNTIYF	TGTGCCAGCAGCGACCGACAGGCCGAAAAGGGAAACACCATATATTTT
14	-	-	TRBV10-3	TRBJ1-1	CAISEGHSSEVAFF	TGTGCCATCAGTGAGGGACACTCCTCTGAGGTAGCTTTCTTT
14	-	-	TRBV28	TRBJ1-1	CASSLRDGYTEAFF	TGTGCCAGCAGTTTAAGGGACGGATACACTGAAGCTTTCTTT
13	-	few	TRBV2	TRBJ1-2	CASSEGERHGYTF	TGTGCCAGCAGTGAGGGGGAACGGCATGGCTACACCTTC
16	-	-	TRBV2	TRBJ2-6	CASSWDTNSGANVLTF	TGTGCCAGCAGTTGGGACACTAACTCTGGGGCCAACGTCCTGACTTTC
13	-	-	TRBV27	TRBJ2-7	CATFGEDNAGLYF	TGTGCCACCTTCGGGGAGGACAACGCGGGGCTGTACTTC
17	-	-	TRBV7-8	TRBJ1-5	CASSLSGGGEGNQPQHF	TGTGCCAGCAGCTTATCCGGGGGGGGCGAGGGCAATCAGCCCCAGCATTTT
13	-	once	TRBV27	TRBJ2-5	CASSFGDQETQYF	TGTGCCAGCAGTTTCGGGGACCAAGAGACCCAGTACTTC
13	-	-	TRBV28	TRBJ2-7	CASSFRSNYEQYF	TGTGCCAGCAGTTTTCGTTCGAACTACGAGCAGTACTTC
14	-	-	TRBV27	TRBJ2-7	CASSLSPSGYEQYF	TGTGCCAGCAGTTTATCCCCGTCCGGCTACGAGCAGTACTTC
13	TRBD1	-	TRBV7-3	TRBJ1-2	CASSQGEGYGYTF	TGTGCCAGCAGCCAGGGGGAGGGCTATGGCTACACCTTC
13	-	-	TRBV11-2	TRBJ2-2	CATLGVGTGELFF	TGTGCCACCCTGGGGGTTGGCACCGGGGAGCTGTTTTTT
15	TRBD1	-	TRBV5-6	TRBJ2-5	CASSPGTGHGETQYF	TGTGCCAGCAGCCCCGGGACAGGGCACGGAGAGACCCAGTACTTC
14	TRBD1	-	TRBV27	TRBJ1-1	CASSSQGTGGEAFF	TGTGCCAGCAGTTCCCAAGGAACAGGGGGTGAAGCTTTCTTT
15	-	-	TRBV7-9	TRBJ2-7	CASSLVGGSLYEQYF	TGTGCCAGCAGCTTAGTTGGTGGGAGTCTCTACGAGCAGTACTTC
11	-	-	TRBV28	TRBJ2-2	CASSPTGELFF	TGTGCCAGCAGTCCAACCGGGGAGCTGTTTTTT
15	-	few	TRBV7-3	TRBJ2-5	CASSPNGGTQETQYF	TGTGCCAGCAGCCCCAACGGCGGGACTCAAGAGACCCAGTACTTC